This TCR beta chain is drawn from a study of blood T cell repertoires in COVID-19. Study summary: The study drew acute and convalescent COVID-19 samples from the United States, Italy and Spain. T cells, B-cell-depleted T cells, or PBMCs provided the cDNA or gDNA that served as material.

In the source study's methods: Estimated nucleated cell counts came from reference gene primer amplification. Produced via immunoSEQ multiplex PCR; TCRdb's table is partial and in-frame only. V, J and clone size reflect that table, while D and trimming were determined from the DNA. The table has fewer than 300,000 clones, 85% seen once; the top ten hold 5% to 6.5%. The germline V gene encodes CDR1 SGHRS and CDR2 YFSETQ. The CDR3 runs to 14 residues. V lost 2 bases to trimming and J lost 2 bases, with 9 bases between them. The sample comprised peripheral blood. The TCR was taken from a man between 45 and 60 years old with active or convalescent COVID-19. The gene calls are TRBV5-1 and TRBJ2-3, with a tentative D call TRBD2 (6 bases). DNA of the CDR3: TGCGCCAGCAGCTTTAGCGGTAACACAGATACGCAGTATTTT. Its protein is CASSFSGNTDTQYF. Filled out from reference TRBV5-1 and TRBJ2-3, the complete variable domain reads KAGVTQTPRYLIKTRGQQVTLSCSPISGHRSVSWYQQTPGQGLQFLFEYFSETQRNKGNFPGRFSGRQFSNSRSEMNVSTLELGDSALYLCASSFSGNTDTQYFGPGTRLTVL.